These 18 T cell receptor beta chains were sequenced from one sample in a study of T cells after yellow fever vaccination. TCRdb passed the 5' RACE reads through MiXCR, listing each CDR3 protein once. The table has 250,000 to 350,000 distinct CDR3 sequences, around 10% seen once. This sample comprised CD4+ T cells sorted from PBMCs, obtained 5 days after the yellow fever booster vaccination. The origin of the receptors is a man younger than 35 who received the YFV17D yellow fever vaccine.

This clonotype was seen a handful of times. The rearrangement uses TRBV3-1 and TRBJ2-1; D uncertain. Trimming removed 5 bases from V and 4 bases from J, with 9 bases in between. Germline-derived CDR1 and CDR2 are LGHDT and YNNKEL (reference sequence). CDR3 size: 13 residues. The CDR3 bases are TGTGCCAGCAGCAAATGGATTTACAATGAGCAGTTCTTC. Translation: CASSKWIYNEQFF.

This clonotype has a handful of counts. V gene TRBV20-1 combines with J gene TRBJ1-4; a weak D match, TRBD1 (6 bases). Germline-derived CDR1 and CDR2 are DFQATT and SNEGSKA (reference sequence). The CDR3 runs 15 residues. V dropped 6 bases and J dropped 2 bases, with 16 bases sitting between them. As DNA, the CDR3 is TGCAGTGCCCTATCCAACAGGGCGACTAATGAAAAACTGTTTTTT. Residues: CSALSNRATNEKLFF.

This clonotype has more than one count but fewer than ten. The chain couples TRBV9 to TRBJ2-7, with D possibly being TRBD1 (6 bases). CDR3 length: 15 amino acids. The V gene's germline CDR1 is SGDLS and CDR2 YYNGEE. V lost 4 bases and J 7 bases, leaving 21 bases between the germline ends. The CDR3 here is CASSLDLGAGWEQYF. The DNA of the CDR3 is TGTGCCAGCAGCCTAGACCTGGGGGCAGGGTGGGAGCAGTACTTC.

The table lists this clonotype with many counts. The rearrangement joins TRBV6-5 to TRBJ2-5; D possibly uses TRBD1 or TRBD2 (5 bases each). The length of the CDR3 is 15 residues. The V gene's germline CDR1 is MNHEY and CDR2 SVGAGI. The V and J ends lost 5 bases and 7 bases respectively, with 20 bases between them. This CDR3 is CASSLNRDDMGTQYF. The CDR3 DNA sequence: TGTGCCAGCAGTCTCAACCGGGACGACATGGGGACCCAGTACTTC.

This clonotype came up many times. This chain connects TRBV5-1 to TRBJ2-5; D might be TRBD1 (5 bases). The CDR3 totals 15 residues. V dropped 0 bases and J dropped 5 bases, with 14 bases sitting between them. Germline V CDR1 and CDR2: SGHRS, YFSETQ. In DNA form, the CDR3 reads TGCGCCAGCAGCTTGGCCTCCAGGGCTGGGGAGACCCAGTACTTC. The encoded protein is CASSLASRAGETQYF.

This clonotype was found many times. This chain joins TRBV7-3 and TRBJ2-7; D unclear. The CDR3 spans 14 residues. CDR1 is SGHTA and CDR2 is FQGTGA in the germline V gene. Deletions cut 1 base from V and 4 bases from J, with 11 bases between. The CDR3 reads CASSLMSIEYEQYF. The CDR3, as DNA: TGTGCCAGCAGCTTAATGTCCATAGAATACGAGCAGTACTTC. Drawing the rest from reference TRBV7-3 and TRBJ2-7, the complete variable domain is GAGVSQTPSNKVTEKGKYVELRCDPISGHTALYWYRQSLGQGPEFLIYFQGTGAADDSGLPNDRFFAVRPEGSVSTLKIQRTERGDSAVYLCASSLMSIEYEQYFGPGTRLTVT.

This clonotype occurred many times. This rearrangement joins TRBV20-1 to TRBJ2-3; TRBD2 aligns across 12 bases. The CDR3 spans 15 residues. Germline assignment: CDR1 DFQATT and CDR2 SNEGSKA (reference sequence). Unmatched junction bases numbered 1, after V lost 0 bases and J lost 3 bases. In DNA, the CDR3 is TGCAGTGCTAGAGAAGGACTAGCGGGAACAGATACGCAGTATTTT. Its protein product is CSAREGLAGTDTQYF.

The V and J genes are TRBV20-1 and TRBJ2-7; TRBD1 is a possible D gene (6 bases). V gave up 8 bases and J gave up 4 bases, with 21 bases separating them. Germline V gene data show CDR1 as DFQATT and CDR2 as SNEGSKA (reference sequence). This CDR3 comprises 14 residues. In nucleotides, the CDR3 is TGCAGTTTTAGAGTACCATCAGGGGAATACGAGCAGTACTTC. It codes for CSFRVPSGEYEQYF.

This clonotype has more than one count but fewer than ten. The rearrangement links TRBV9 to TRBJ1-4; D ambiguous. V gave up 1 base and J gave up 7 bases, with 14 bases separating them. CDR1 and CDR2 (germline): SGDLS, YYNGEE. The CDR3 is 15 amino acids. This CDR3 reads CASSVQWGGSEKLFF. The CDR3 region has the DNA TGTGCCAGCAGCGTACAGTGGGGAGGGAGTGAAAAACTGTTTTTT.

This clonotype was seen many times. This chain uses TRBV7-2 with TRBJ1-3; D unresolved. Germline CDR1 and CDR2: SGHTA and FQGNSA. This CDR3 comprises 12 residues. V dropped 6 bases and J dropped 8 bases, with 11 bases sitting between them. The CDR3 sequence: CASRLEGDTIYF. Here the CDR3 DNA reads TGTGCCAGCAGGCTCGAGGGCGACACCATATATTTT.

This sequence joins TRBV7-2 and TRBJ1-1; unclear D gene. The CDR3 has 13 amino acids. The V end was cut by 3 bases, the J end by 4 bases, with 9 bases between. CDR1 is SGHTA, CDR2 FQGNSA, per germline. CDR3 in DNA: TGTGCCAGCAGCTTCCTGCTTGCCACTGAAGCTTTCTTT. This gives the protein CASSFLLATEAFF. The whole variable domain, filled in from reference TRBV7-2 and TRBJ1-1, reads GAGVSQSPSNKVTEKGKDVELRCDPISGHTALYWYRQSLGQGLEFLIYFQGNSAPDKSGLPSDRFSAERTGGSVSTLTIQRTQQEDSAVYLCASSFLLATEAFFGQGTRLTVV.

This clonotype was seen ten or more times. The CDR3 reads CSAGQGSYNEQFF. For the CDR3, the DNA is TGCAGCGCTGGACAGGGGTCCTACAATGAGCAGTTCTTC. The gene calls are TRBV29-1 and TRBJ2-1; 9 nucleotides agree with TRBD1. The V and J ends lost 7 bases and 1 base, in that order; junction bases with no gene match: 2. The CDR3 length is 13 residues. From germline, CDR1 is SQVTM and CDR2 ANQGSEA.

The chain uses TRBV28 and TRBJ2-3, with 10 bases fitting TRBD1. With 6 bases clipped from V and 2 bases from J, the junction kept 8 bases outside the gene matches. The CDR3 is 16 residues long. Germline V gene sequence: CDR1 MDHEN, CDR2 SYDVKM. This CDR3 reads CASSPVGTGATDTQYF. In nucleotides, the CDR3 is TGTGCCAGCAGCCCTGTGGGGACAGGGGCCACAGATACGCAGTATTTT.

The rearrangement joins TRBV7-2 to TRBJ2-1; possible D gene TRBD2, 6 bases. This CDR3 region has 14 residues. Germline V lookup: CDR1 SGHTA, CDR2 FQGNSA. The ends were cut back, 5 bases at V and 9 bases at J, with 17 bases in the middle. As DNA, the CDR3 is TGTGCCAGCAGCCGTAACCGGGGGTGGGGTGAGCAGTTCTTC. It codes for CASSRNRGWGEQFF.

The rearrangement joins TRBV20-1 to TRBJ1-1; D is undetermined. The CDR3 runs to 13 residues. Germline values: CDR1 DFQATT, CDR2 SNEGSKA (reference sequence). Trimming pared 5 bases from V and 7 bases from J, leaving 17 bases between. The CDR3 protein is CSASIAREIEAFF. CDR3 DNA: TGCAGTGCTTCAATTGCCCGGGAGATTGAAGCTTTCTTT.

This clonotype was recorded many times. The gene calls are TRBV11-2 and TRBJ2-7, with D unclear. CDR1 is SGHAT, CDR2 FQNNGV, per germline. Trimming shortened V by 7 bases and J by 4 bases, and 17 bases separated the two germline ends. The CDR3 extends over 14 amino acids. The DNA for the CDR3 is TGTGCCAGCAAGGAGCCCCCTCTAGGATACGAGCAGTACTTC. It encodes CASKEPPLGYEQYF.

The chain uses TRBV7-2 and TRBJ1-5; D is unresolved. The CDR3 length is 13 residues. Trimming removed 4 bases at V and 4 bases at J, with 8 bases between. Germline assignment: CDR1 SGHTA and CDR2 FQGNSA. Here the CDR3 reads CASSSQLNQPQHF. The CDR3 bases are TGTGCCAGCAGCTCTCAGTTAAATCAGCCCCAGCATTTT.

This chain links TRBV5-1 with TRBJ1-1; D possibly corresponds to TRBD1 (5 bases). CDR1 is SGHRS and CDR2 is YFSETQ in the germline V gene. The V end was cut by 3 bases, the J end by 4 bases, with 10 bases between. There are 13 residues in the CDR3. CDR3 sequence reads: CASSWGDGTEAFF. CDR3 nucleotide sequence: TGCGCCAGCAGCTGGGGGGATGGCACTGAAGCTTTCTTT. The whole variable domain, remainder taken from reference TRBV5-1 and TRBJ1-1, is KAGVTQTPRYLIKTRGQQVTLSCSPISGHRSVSWYQQTPGQGLQFLFEYFSETQRNKGNFPGRFSGRQFSNSRSEMNVSTLELGDSALYLCASSWGDGTEAFFGQGTRLTVV.